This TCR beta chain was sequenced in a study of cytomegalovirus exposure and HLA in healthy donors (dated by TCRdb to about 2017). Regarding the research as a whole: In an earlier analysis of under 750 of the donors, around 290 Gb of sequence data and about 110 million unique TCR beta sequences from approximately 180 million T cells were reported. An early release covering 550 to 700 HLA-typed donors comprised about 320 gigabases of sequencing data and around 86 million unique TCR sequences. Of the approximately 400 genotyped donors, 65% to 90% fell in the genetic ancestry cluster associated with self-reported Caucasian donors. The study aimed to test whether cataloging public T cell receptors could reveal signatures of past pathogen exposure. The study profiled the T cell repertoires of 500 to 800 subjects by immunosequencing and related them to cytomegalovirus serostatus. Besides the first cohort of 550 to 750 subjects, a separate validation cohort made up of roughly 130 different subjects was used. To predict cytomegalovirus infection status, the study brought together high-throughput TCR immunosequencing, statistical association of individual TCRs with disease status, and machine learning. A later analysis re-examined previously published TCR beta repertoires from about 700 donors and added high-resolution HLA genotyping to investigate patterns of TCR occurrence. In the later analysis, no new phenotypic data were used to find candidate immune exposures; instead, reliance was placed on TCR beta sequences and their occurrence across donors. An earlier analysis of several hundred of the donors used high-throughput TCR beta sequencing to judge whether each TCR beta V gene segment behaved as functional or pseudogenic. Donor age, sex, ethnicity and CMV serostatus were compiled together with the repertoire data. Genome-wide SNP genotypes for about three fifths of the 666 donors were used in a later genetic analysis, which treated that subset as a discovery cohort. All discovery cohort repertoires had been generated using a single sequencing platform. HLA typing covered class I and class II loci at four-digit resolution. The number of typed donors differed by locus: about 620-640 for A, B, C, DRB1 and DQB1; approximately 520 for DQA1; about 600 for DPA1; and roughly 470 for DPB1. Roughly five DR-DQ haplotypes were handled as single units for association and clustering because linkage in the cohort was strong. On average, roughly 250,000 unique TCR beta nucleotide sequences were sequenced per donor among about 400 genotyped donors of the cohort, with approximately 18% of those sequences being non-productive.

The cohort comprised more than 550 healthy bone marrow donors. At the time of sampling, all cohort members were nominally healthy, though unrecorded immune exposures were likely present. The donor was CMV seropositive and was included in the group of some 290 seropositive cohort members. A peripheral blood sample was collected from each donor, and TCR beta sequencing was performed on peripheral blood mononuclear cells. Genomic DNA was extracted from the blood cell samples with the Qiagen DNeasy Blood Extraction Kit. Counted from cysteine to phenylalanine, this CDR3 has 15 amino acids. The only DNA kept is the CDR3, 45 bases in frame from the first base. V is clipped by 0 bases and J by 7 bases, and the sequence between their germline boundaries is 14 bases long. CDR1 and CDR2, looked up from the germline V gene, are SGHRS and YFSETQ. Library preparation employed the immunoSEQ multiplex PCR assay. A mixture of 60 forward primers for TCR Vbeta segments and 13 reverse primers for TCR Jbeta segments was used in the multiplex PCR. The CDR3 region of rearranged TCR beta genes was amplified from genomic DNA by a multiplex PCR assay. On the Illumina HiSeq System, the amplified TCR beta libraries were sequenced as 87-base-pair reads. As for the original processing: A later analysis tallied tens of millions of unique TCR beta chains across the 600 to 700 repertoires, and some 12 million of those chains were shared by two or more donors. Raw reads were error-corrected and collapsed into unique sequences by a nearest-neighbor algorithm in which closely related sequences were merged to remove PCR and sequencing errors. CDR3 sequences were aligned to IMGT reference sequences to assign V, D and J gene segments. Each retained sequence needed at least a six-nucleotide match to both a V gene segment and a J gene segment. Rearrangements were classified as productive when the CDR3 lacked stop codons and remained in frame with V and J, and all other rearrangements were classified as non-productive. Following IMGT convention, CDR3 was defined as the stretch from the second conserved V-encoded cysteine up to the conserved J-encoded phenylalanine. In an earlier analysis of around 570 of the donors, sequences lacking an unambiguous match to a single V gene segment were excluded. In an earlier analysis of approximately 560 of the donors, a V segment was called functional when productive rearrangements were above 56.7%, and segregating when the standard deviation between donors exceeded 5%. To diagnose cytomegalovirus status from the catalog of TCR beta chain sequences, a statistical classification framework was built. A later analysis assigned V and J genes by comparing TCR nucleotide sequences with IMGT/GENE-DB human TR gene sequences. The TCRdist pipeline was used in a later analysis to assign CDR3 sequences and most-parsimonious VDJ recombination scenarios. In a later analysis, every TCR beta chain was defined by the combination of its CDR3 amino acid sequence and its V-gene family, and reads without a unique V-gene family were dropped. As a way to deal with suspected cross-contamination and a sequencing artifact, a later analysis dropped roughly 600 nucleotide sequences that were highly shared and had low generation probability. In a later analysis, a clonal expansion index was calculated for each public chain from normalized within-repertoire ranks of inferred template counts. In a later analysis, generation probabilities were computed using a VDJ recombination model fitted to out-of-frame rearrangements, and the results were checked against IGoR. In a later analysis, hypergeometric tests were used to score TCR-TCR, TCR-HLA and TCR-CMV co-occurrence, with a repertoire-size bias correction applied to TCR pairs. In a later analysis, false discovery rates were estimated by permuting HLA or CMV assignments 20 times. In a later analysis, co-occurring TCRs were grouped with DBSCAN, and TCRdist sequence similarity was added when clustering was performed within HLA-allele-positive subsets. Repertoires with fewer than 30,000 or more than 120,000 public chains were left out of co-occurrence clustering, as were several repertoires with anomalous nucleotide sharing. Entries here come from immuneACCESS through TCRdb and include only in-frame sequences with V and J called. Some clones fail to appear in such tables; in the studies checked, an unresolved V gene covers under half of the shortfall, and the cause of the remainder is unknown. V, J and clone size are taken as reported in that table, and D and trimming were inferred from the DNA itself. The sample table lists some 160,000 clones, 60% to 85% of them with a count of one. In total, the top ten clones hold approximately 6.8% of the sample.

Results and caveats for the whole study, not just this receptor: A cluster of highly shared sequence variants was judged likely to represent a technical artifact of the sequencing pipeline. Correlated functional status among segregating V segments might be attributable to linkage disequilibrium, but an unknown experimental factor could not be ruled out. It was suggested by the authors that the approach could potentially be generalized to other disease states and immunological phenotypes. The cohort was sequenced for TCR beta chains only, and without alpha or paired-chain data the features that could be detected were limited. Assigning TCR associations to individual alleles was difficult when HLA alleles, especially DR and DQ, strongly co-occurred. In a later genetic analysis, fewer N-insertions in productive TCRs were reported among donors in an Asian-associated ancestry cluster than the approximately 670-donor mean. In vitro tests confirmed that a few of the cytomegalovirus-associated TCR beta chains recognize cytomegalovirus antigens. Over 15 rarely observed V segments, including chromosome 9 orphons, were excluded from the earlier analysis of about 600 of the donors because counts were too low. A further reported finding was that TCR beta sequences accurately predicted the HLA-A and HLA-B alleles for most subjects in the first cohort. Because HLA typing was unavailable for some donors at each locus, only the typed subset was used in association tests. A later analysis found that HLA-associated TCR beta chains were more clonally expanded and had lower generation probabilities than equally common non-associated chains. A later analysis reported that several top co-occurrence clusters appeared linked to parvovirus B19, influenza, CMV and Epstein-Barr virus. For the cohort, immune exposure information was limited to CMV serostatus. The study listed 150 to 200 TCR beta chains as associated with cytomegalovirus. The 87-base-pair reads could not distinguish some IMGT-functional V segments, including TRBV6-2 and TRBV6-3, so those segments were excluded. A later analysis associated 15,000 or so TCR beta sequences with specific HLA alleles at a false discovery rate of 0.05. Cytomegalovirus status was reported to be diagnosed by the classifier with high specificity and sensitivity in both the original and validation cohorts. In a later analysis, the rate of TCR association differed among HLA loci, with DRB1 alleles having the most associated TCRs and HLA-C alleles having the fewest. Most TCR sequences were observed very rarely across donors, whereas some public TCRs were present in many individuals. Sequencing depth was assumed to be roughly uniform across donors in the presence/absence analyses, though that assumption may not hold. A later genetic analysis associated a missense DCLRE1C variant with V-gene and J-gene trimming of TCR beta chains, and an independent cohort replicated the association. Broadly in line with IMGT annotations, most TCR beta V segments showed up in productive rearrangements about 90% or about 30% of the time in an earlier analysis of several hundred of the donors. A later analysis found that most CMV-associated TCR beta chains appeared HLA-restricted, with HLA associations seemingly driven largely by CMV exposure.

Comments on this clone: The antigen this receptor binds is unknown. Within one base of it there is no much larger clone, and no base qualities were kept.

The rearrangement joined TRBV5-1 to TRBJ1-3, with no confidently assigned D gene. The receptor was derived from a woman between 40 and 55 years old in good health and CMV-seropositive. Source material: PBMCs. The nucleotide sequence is TGCGCCAGCAGCTTGGGCCCCACTTTGTCGAACACCATATATTTT. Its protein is CASSLGPTLSNTIYF.